This passage covers 11 T cell receptor beta chains from one sample sequenced in a study of post-analysis software for immune sequencing data. Unique molecular identifiers tagged the TCR beta cDNA libraries. TCRdb re-called the PCR reads through MiXCR, storing one row per CDR3 protein. The sample yields around 260,000 distinct CDR3 sequences, just over 35% seen once. Points from the study as a whole: Compared with controls, patients had more of about 5 TRBV segments, including TRBV5-6, TRBV5-1 and TRBV20-1.

These receptors are not linked to any known antigen. Material: blood. The receptors were gathered from a girl under 18 with multiple sclerosis.

The sample holds many counts of this clonotype. The J gene is TRBJ2-3, the V gene TRBV2, with 8 nucleotides matching TRBD2. Looked up from germline, CDR1 is SNHLY and CDR2 is FYNNEI. The V segment lost 8 bases and the J segment 0 bases; nucleotides outside the gene matches: 4. The CDR3 consists of 14 residues. The CDR3, as DNA: TGTGCCAGCGGTCCTAGCGGGAGCACAGATACGCAGTATTTT. This sequence encodes CASGPSGSTDTQYF.

There are many counts of this clonotype. This chain uses TRBV5-6 with TRBJ2-5; 7 bases line up with TRBD1. V lost 4 bases to trimming and J lost 3 bases; unmatched junction nucleotides: 6. Germline CDR1 reads SGHDT; CDR2 reads YYEEEE. This CDR3 region has 14 residues. The CDR3 sequence: CASSGSGTEETQYF. The DNA for the CDR3 is TGTGCCAGCAGCGGTTCCGGGACAGAAGAGACCCAGTACTTC. The whole variable domain, filled in from reference TRBV5-6 and TRBJ2-5, reads DAGVTQSPTHLIKTRGQQVTLRCSPKSGHDTVSWYQQALGQGPQFIFQYYEEEERQRGNFPDRFSGHQFPNYSSELNVNALLLGDSALYLCASSGSGTEETQYFGPGTRLLVL.

The rearrangement joins TRBV18 to TRBJ2-5; 7 bases agree with TRBD1. Germline V CDR1 and CDR2: KGHSH, LQKENI. This CDR3 comprises 15 residues. V shed 4 bases and J 0 bases; nucleotides not matched to a gene: 5. In DNA, the CDR3 is TGTGCCAGCTCACTTAAGGGGACAGACCAAGAGACCCAGTACTTC. The encoded protein is CASSLKGTDQETQYF.

Remarks on this clonotype: This may come from a read error, since a much larger clone is one base off. This chain connects TRBV29-1 to TRBJ1-1, with a weak D call TRBD1 (5 bases). Germline CDR1 reads SQVTM; CDR2 reads ANQGSEA. The CDR3 covers 12 residues. CDR3 amino acids: CSVEGGTGGAIF. The CDR3 nucleotides are TGCAGCGTTGAAGGGGGGACCGGGGGAGCTATCTTT.

Many counts were recorded for this clonotype. V and J are TRBV7-2 and TRBJ2-1; TRBD2 agrees at 13 bases. Per the germline V gene, CDR1 is SGHTA and CDR2 is FQGNSA. The CDR3 extends over 15 amino acids. The V segment lost 1 base and the J segment 9 bases; nucleotides outside the gene matches: 3. The CDR3 bases are TGTGCCAGCAGCTTAGGGGGACTAGCGGGATCTGAGCAGTTCTTC. It encodes CASSLGGLAGSEQFF.

A few counts support this clonotype. The chain employs TRBV5-1 and TRBJ2-2; possibly TRBD1 for D (6 bases). Trimming removed 3 bases from V and 2 bases from J, with 17 bases in between. The CDR3 contains 17 residues. Germline lookup yields CDR1 SGHRS and CDR2 YFSETQ. The CDR3 is CASSSRDNGGNTGELFF. CDR3 bases: TGCGCCAGCAGCTCCCGGGACAATGGGGGAAACACCGGGGAGCTGTTTTTT. Full variable domain (rest looked up from reference TRBV5-1 and TRBJ2-2): KAGVTQTPRYLIKTRGQQVTLSCSPISGHRSVSWYQQTPGQGLQFLFEYFSETQRNKGNFPGRFSGRQFSNSRSEMNVSTLELGDSALYLCASSSRDNGGNTGELFFGEGSRLTVL.

This clonotype was detected many times. Written as DNA, the CDR3 is TGTGCCAGCAGCTTGGGGGGCGGAGGTCTCAATGAGCAGTTCTTC. Its translation is CASSLGGGGLNEQFF. This sequence joins TRBV11-2 and TRBJ2-1; D is tentatively TRBD1 or TRBD2 (6 bases each). The germline CDR1 and CDR2 sequences are SGHAT and FQNNGV. The ends were cut back, 3 bases at V and 6 bases at J, with 15 bases in the middle. This CDR3 spans 15 amino acids.

This clonotype was recorded only once. The genes are TRBV5-1 and TRBJ2-1; 13 nucleotides agree with TRBD2. CDR3 length: 14 amino acids. Germline V CDR1 and CDR2: SGHRS, YFSETQ. The junction had 3 bases not matched to a gene; V was cut back by 4 bases and J by 8 bases. For the CDR3, the DNA is TGCGCCAGCAGCAACGGACTAGCGGGAGATGAGCAGTTCTTC. As protein: CASSNGLAGDEQFF.

This clonotype has ten or more counts. The CDR3 DNA is TGTGCCAGCAGTGCTGTGGCAGGGGGCCCCGGATTGTTTTTT. Its translation is CASSAVAGGPGLFF. The chain uses TRBV2 and TRBJ1-4; 8 bases fit TRBD1. Germline V gene lookup returns CDR1 SNHLY and CDR2 FYNNEI. The CDR3 totals 14 residues. J lost 15 bases, V lost 4 bases, and 13 bases had no gene match.

This clonotype was seen at least ten times. The chain combines TRBV29-1 with TRBJ2-4, with TRBD1 matching over 9 bases. The junction had 12 bases not matched to a gene; V was cut back by 3 bases and J by 9 bases. Germline V gene data show CDR1 as SQVTM and CDR2 as ANQGSEA. This CDR3 is built from 15 residues. CDR3 loop: CSVEHHTGGRGIQYF. The CDR3 nucleotides are TGCAGCGTTGAGCATCATACAGGGGGCAGGGGCATTCAGTACTTC.

Notes on this clonotype: A read error may be the cause here, since a much bigger clone is one base away. The chain recombines TRBV7-3 with TRBJ2-1; perhaps D is TRBD1 or TRBD2 (5 bases each). The V end was cut by 5 bases, the J end by 13 bases, with 24 bases between. Germline loops: CDR1 SGHTA, CDR2 FQGTGA. The CDR3 length is 15 residues. The CDR3 coding sequence is TGTGCCAGCAGCCCCACCAGAGGGGACCTGGGAACCCAGTTCTTC. Translated, it gives CASSPTRGDLGTQFF.